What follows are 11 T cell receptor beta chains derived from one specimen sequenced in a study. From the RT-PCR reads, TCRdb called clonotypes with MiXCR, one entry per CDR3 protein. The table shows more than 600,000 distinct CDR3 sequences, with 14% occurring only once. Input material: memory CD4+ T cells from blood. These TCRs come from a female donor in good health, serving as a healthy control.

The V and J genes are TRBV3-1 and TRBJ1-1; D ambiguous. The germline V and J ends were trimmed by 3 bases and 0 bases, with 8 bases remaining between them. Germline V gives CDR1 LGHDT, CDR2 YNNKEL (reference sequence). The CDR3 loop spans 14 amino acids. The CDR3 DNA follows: TGTGCCAGCAGCCACGGACTTATGAACACTGAAGCTTTCTTT. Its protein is CASSHGLMNTEAFF.

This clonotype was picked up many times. CDR3 nucleotides: TGCAGCGGATGGACTAGCGGGAGTGGTTTTGAGCAGTTCTTC. Translated: CSGWTSGSGFEQFF. This chain connects TRBV29-1 to TRBJ2-1; 13 bases agree with TRBD2. V lost 7 bases, J lost 9 bases, and 9 bases stayed unmatched. The germline V gene has CDR1 SQVTM and CDR2 ANQGSEA. The length of the CDR3 is 14 residues.

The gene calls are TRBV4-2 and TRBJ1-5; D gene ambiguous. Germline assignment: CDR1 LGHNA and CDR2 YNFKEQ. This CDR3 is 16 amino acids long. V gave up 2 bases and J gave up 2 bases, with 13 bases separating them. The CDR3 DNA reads TGTGCCAGCAGCCAACAGGACCCCGAGGGCAATCAGCCCCAGCATTTT. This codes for CASSQQDPEGNQPQHF.

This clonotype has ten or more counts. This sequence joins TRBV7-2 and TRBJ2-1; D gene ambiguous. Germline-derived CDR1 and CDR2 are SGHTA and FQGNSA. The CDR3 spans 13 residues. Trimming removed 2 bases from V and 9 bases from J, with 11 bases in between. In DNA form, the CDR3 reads TGTGCCAGCAGCTTAATTCGGAAGGGTGAGCAGTTCTTC. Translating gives CASSLIRKGEQFF.

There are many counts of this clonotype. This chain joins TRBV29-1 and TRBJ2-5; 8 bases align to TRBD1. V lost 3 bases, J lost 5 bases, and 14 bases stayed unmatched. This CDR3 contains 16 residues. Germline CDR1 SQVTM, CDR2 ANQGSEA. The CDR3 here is CSVEGRQGAPRETQYF. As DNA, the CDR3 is TGCAGCGTTGAGGGTCGGCAGGGGGCCCCCAGGGAGACCCAGTACTTC.

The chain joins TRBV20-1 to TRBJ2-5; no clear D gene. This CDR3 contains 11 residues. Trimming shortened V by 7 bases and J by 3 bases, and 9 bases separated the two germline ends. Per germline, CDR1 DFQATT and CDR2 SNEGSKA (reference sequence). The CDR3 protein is CSGTREETQYF. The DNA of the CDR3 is TGCAGTGGAACCCGCGAAGAGACCCAGTACTTC.

The CDR3 loop reads CASSTGGETYEQYF. CDR3 nucleotide sequence: TGTGCCAGCAGCACAGGGGGGGAAACCTACGAGCAGTACTTC. The V call is TRBV11-2, the J call TRBJ2-7, with TRBD1 as a possible D gene (8 bases). Trimming removed 5 bases from V and 2 bases from J, with 13 bases in between. This CDR3 spans 14 amino acids. CDR1 and CDR2 (germline): SGHAT, FQNNGV.

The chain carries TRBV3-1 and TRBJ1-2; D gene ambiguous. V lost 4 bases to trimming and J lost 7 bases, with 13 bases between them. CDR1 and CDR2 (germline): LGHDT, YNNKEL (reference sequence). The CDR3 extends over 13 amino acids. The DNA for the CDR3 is TGTGCCAGCAGCCCCAACCTGAGGGCTGGCTACACCTTC. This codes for CASSPNLRAGYTF.

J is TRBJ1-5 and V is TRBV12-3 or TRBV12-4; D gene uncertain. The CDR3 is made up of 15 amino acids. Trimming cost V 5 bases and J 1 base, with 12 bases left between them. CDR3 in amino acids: CASSGSPRSNQPQHF. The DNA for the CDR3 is TGTGCCAGCAGTGGAAGTCCGAGGAGCAATCAGCCCCAGCATTTT.

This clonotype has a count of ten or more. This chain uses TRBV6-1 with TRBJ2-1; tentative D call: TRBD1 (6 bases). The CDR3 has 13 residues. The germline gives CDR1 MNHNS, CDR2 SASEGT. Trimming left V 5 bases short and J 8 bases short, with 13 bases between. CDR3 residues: CASSPQGLDEQFF. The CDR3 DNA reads TGTGCCAGCAGTCCACAGGGTTTAGATGAGCAGTTCTTC.

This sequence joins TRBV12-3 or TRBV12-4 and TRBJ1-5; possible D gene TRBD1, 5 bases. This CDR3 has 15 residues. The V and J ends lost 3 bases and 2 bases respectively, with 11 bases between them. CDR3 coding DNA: TGTGCCAGCAGTTTTCGGGGGTACGGCAATCAGCCCCAGCATTTT. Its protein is CASSFRGYGNQPQHF.